The clone carrying this T cell receptor beta chain has only a few counts. Antigen unknown. Time point denoted: persistent/refractory GD, antithyroid drugs over 5 years with positive TRAb. PBMC RNA served as the TCR library source. The CDR3 has 14 residues. Germline lookup yields CDR1 GTSNPN and CDR2 SVGIG (reference sequence). V was shortened by 4 bases and J by 3 bases, with 15 bases between the two germline ends. This entry is derived from a study of regulatory T cells in long-lasting Graves disease. Overall study results and limits: Newly diagnosed Graves' patients exceeded persistent ones in TCR diversity.

Investigators prepared the TCR beta libraries by applying iRepertoire HTBI primers and Arm-PCR of CDR3 regions. From the multiplex PCR reads, TCRdb called clonotypes with MiXCR, one entry per CDR3 protein. The profile shows around 430,000 distinct CDR3 sequences, about 22% of them singletons. The chain is built from TRBV30 and TRBJ1-1; perhaps TRBD1 as D (5 bases). The TCR originated in a female donor with Graves disease. The material sequenced was peripheral blood mononuclear cells (PBMCs), taken when the disease was refractory, from a patient treated with antithyroid drugs. The CDR3 sequence is CAWKLGRQYTEAFF. DNA for the CDR3: TGTGCCTGGAAATTGGGACGGCAGTACACTGAAGCTTTCTTT.